This TCR beta chain was sequenced for a study of blood T cells in healthy people across ages. About the research overall: T cells yielded about one barcoded beta molecule per two cells through template switching. Study results and limitations: Age advanced and TCR beta diversity per million T cells fell, roughly linearly.

It was with a sample-barcoded 5' primer and a J-beta primer mix that a second PCR of roughly 7 to 12 cycles was run. TCRdb ran MiXCR on the 5' RACE reads and lists one entry per CDR3 protein. The sample has some 1,500,000 distinct CDR3 sequences, 40% to 45% seen once. V was cut by 2 bases and J by 9 bases, with 8 bases left in between. This CDR3 is 12 amino acids long. Germline CDR1 is MNHEY and CDR2 is SVGEGT. This clonotype showed up just a few times. Its target is not known. The source is a woman younger than 30 in good health. The chain has TRBV6-2 or TRBV6-3 and TRBJ2-1; D not certain. The material sequenced was blood. In DNA, the CDR3 is TGTGCCAGCAGTTACGCCTTAGCTGAGCAGTTCTTC. This translates into CASSYALAEQFF.